The clone carrying this TCR beta chain appeared once. Its antigen is undetermined. The repertoire was sequenced with immunoSEQ multiplex PCR; TCRdb's copy has only in-frame clones and lacks some. The sample comprises about 130,000 clones, approximately 80% of which are singletons, and 5.1% rests with the top ten. Germline V gives CDR1 MDHEN, CDR2 SYDVKM. This CDR3 comprises 14 residues. The ends lost 6 bases at V and 8 bases at J; junction bases unmatched: 7. The record originates from a study of cytotoxic CD8 clonotypes in ibrutinib-treated CLL. At the level of the study: Included were roughly ten relapsed/refractory and roughly 15 treatment-naive patients, of whom about 18 were IGHV unmutated. General study points: At the start, clonality exceeded age-matched healthy donors and followed circulating CD8+ T-cell counts. Higher clonality was seen at ibrutinib response and a return toward baseline at progression. Stable or contracted on treatment, public clonotypes were also uncommon.

Sequencing was performed on PBMCs, taken after 24 months of ibrutinib treatment. This receptor was identified in a human donor with chronic lymphocytic leukemia. The V gene is TRBV28, the J gene TRBJ1-6; the match to TRBD1 covers 7 bases. The CDR3 bases are TGTGCCAGCAGGCCCGGGACAGTGTATTCACCCCTCCACTTT. Protein product: CASRPGTVYSPLHF.